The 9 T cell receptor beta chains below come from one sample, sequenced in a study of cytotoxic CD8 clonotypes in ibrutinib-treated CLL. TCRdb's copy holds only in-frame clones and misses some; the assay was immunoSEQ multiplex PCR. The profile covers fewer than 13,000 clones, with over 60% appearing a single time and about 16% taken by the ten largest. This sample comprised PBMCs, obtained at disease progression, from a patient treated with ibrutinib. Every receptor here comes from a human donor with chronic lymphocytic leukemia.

The chain's CDR3 is CASSMGQGATEAFF. The CDR3, as DNA: TGTGCCAGCAGCATGGGACAGGGGGCGACTGAAGCTTTCTTT. J is TRBJ1-1 and V is TRBV28, with TRBD1 identical over 12 bases. CDR1 MDHEN and CDR2 SYDVKM come from the germline V gene. This CDR3 has 14 amino acids. The V gene end was trimmed by 6 bases and the J gene end by 5 bases; junction bases not matched to a gene: 4.

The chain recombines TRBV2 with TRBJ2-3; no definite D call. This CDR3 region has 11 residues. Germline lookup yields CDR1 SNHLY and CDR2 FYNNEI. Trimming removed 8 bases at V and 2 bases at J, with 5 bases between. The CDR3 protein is CASAYTDTQYF. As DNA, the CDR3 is TGTGCCAGCGCCTACACAGATACGCAGTATTTT.

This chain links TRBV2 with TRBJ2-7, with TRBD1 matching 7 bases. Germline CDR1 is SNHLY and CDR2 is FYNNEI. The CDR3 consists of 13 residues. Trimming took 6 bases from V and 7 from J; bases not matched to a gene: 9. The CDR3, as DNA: TGTGCCAGCAGCGCCACAGGGGCCGGGGAGCAGTACTTC. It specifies CASSATGAGEQYF.

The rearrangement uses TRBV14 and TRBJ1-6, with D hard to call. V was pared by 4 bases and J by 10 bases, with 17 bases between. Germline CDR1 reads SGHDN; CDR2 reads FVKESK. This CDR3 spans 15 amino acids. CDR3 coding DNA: TGTGCCAGCAGCCGAAGAAGCGCTTTTGCATCACCCCTCCACTTT. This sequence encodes CASSRRSAFASPLHF.

As DNA, the CDR3 is TGTGCCAGCAGCCAAACATGGGGATCACCCCTCCACTTT. Its protein is CASSQTWGSPLHF. The chain uses TRBV14 and TRBJ1-6, with no clear D. V lost 2 bases to trimming and J lost 10 bases, with 9 bases between them. The CDR3 contains 13 residues. CDR1 and CDR2 (germline): SGHDN, FVKESK.

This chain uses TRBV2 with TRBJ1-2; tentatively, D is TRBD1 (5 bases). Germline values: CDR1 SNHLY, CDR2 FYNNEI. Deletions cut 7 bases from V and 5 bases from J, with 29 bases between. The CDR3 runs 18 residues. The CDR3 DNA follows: TGTGCCAGCACCTTCAACAGGCCCACCCAACCCCTTGTTTATGGCTACACCTTC. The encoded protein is CASTFNRPTQPLVYGYTF.

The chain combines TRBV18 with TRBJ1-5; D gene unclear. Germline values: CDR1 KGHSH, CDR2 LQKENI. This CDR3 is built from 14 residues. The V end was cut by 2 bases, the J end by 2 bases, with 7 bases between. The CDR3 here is CASSPGVGNQPQHF. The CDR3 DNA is TGTGCCAGCTCACCAGGGGTGGGCAATCAGCCCCAGCATTTT.

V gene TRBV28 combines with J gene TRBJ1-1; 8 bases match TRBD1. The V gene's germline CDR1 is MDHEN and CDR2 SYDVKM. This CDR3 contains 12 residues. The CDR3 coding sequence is TGTGTCACGGACAGGGCACACACTGAAGCTTTCTTT. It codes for CVTDRAHTEAFF.

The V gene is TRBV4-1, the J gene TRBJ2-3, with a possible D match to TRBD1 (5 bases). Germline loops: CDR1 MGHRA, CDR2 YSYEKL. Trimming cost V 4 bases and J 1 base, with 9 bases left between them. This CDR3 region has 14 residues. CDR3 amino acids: CASSLRVGTDTQYF. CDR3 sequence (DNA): TGCGCCAGCAGCCTCAGGGTGGGCACAGATACGCAGTATTTT.